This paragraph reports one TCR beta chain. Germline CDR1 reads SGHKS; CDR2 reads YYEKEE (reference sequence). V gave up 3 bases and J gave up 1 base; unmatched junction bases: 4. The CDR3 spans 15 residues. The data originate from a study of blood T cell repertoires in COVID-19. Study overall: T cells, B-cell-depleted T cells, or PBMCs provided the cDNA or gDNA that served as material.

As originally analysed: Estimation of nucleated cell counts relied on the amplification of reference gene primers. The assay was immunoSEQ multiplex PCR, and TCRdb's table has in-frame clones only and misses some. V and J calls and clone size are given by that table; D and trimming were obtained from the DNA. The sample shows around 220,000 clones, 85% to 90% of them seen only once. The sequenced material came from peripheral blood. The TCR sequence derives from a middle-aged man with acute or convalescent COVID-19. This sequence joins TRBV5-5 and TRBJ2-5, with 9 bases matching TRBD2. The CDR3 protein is CASSSLAGVQETQYF. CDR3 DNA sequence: TGTGCCAGCAGCTCCTTAGCGGGGGTCCAAGAGACCCAGTACTTC.